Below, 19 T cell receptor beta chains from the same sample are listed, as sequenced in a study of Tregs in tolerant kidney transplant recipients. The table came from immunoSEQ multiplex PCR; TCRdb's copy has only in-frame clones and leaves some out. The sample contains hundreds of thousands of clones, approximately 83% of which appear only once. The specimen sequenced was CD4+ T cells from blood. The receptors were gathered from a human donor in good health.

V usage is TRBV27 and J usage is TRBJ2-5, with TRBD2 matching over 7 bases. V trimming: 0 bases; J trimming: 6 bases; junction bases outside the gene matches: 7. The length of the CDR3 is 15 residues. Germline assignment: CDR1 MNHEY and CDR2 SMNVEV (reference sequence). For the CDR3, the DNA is TGTGCCAGCAGTTTATCGCCGCAGGGAGGGAAGACCCAGTACTTC. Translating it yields CASSLSPQGGKTQYF.

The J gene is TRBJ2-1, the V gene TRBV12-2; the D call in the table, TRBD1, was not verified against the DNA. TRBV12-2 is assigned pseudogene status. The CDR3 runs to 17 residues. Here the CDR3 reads CASRLIGGADLYNEQFF. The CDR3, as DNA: TGTGCAAGTCGCCTAATAGGTGGGGCGGACCTCTACAATGAGCAGTTCTTC.

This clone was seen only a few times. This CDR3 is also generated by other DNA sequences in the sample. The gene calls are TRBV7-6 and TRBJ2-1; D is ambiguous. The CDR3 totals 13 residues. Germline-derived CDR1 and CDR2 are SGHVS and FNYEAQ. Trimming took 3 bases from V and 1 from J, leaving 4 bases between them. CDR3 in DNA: TGTGCCAGCAGCTTCCAGTCCTACAATGAGCAGTTCTTC. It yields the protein CASSFQSYNEQFF.

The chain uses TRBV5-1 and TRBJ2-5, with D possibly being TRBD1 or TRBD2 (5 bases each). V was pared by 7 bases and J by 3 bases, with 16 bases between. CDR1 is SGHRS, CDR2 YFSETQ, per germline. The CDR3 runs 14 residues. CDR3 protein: CASSPGRTEETQYF. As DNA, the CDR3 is TGCGCCAGCTCTCCAGGGCGGACTGAAGAGACCCAGTACTTC.

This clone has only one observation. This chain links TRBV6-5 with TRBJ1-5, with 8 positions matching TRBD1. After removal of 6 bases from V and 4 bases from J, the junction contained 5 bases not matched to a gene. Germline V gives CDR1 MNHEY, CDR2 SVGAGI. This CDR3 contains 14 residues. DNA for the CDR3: TGTGCCAGCAGCCCCGGACAGGGAAATCAGCCCCAGCATTTT. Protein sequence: CASSPGQGNQPQHF.

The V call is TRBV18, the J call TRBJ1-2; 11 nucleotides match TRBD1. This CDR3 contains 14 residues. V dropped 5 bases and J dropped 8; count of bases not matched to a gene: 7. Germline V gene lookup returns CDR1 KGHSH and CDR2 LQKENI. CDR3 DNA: TGTGCCAGCTCAACCGGGACAGGGGGGACCGGCTACACCTTC. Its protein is CASSTGTGGTGYTF.

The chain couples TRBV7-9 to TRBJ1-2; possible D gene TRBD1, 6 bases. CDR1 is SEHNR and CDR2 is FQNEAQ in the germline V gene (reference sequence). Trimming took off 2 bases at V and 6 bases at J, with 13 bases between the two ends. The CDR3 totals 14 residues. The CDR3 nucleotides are TGTGCCAGCAGCTTAAGAGGCCAGGGGCATGGCTACACCTTC. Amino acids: CASSLRGQGHGYTF.

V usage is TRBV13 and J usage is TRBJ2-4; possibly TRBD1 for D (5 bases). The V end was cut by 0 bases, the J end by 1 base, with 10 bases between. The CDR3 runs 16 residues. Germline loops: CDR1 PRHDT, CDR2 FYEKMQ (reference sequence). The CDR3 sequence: CASSLGGWGAKNIQYF. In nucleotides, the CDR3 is TGTGCCAGCAGCTTAGGCGGGTGGGGCGCCAAAAACATTCAGTACTTC. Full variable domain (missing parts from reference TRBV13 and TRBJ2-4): AAGVIQSPRHLIKEKRETATLKCYPIPRHDTVYWYQQGPGQDPQFLISFYEKMQSDKGSIPDRFSAQQFSDYHSELNMSSLELGDSALYFCASSLGGWGAKNIQYFGAGTRLSVL.

CDR3 coding DNA: TGCGCCAGCAGCCCCCGGACCGAAACCTACGAGCAGTACTTC. Protein product: CASSPRTETYEQYF. The gene calls are TRBV5-1 and TRBJ2-7, with unresolved D. Trimming took off 4 bases at V and 2 bases at J, with 13 bases between the two ends. Germline lookup yields CDR1 SGHRS and CDR2 YFSETQ. CDR3 length equals 14 residues.

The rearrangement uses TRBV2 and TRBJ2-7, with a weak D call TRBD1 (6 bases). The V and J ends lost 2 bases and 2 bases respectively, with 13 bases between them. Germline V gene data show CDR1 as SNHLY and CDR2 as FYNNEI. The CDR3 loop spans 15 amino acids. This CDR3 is CASSEMGARTYEQYF. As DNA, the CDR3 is TGTGCCAGCAGTGAAATGGGGGCAAGAACCTACGAGCAGTACTTC.

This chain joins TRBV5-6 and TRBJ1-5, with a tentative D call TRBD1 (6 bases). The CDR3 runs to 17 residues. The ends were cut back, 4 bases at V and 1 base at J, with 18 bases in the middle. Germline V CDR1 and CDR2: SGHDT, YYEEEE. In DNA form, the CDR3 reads TGTGCCAGCAGCAAATCGACCGGGACACCCAGCAATCAGCCCCAGCATTTT. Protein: CASSKSTGTPSNQPQHF.

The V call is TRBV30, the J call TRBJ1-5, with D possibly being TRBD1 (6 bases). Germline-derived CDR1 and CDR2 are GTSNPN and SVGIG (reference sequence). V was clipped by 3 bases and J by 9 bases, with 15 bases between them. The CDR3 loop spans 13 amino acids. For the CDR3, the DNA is TGTGCCTGGAGGGGGACACTCGTAGGGCCCCAGCATTTT. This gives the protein CAWRGTLVGPQHF.

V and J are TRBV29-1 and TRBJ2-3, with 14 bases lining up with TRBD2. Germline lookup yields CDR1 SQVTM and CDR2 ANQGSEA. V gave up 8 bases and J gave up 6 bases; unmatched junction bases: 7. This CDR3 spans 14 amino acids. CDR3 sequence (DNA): TGCAGCTTACGCGGGACTAGCGGGAGTGATACGCAGTATTTT. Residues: CSLRGTSGSDTQYF.

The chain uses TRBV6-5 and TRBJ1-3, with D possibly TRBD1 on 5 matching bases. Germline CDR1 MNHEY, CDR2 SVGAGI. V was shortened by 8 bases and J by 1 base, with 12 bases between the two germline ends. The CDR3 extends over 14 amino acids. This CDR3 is CASRTRGSGNTIYF. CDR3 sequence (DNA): TGTGCCAGCCGGACAAGGGGTTCTGGAAACACCATATATTTT.

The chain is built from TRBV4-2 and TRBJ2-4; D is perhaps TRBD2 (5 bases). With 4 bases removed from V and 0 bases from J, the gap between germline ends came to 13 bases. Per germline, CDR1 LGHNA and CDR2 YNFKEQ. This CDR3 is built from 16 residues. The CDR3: CASSRTRDLAKNIQYF. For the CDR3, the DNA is TGTGCCAGCAGCCGCACTAGAGATCTAGCCAAAAACATTCAGTACTTC.

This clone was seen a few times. In nucleotides, the CDR3 is TGTGCCAGCAGCGGGGGTGCCTTAGAGGGCTATGGCTACACCTTC. Translating it yields CASSGGALEGYGYTF. This chain connects TRBV9 to TRBJ1-2; unclear D gene. The germline gives CDR1 SGDLS, CDR2 YYNGEE. The CDR3 is made up of 15 amino acids. Trimming removed 3 bases from V and 4 bases from J, with 16 bases in between.

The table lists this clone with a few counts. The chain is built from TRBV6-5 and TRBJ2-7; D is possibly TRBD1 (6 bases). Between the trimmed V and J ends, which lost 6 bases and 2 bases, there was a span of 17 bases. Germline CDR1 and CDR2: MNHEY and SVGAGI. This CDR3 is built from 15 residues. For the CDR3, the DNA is TGTGCCAGCAGCGTTCTACAGGGAATTACCTACGAGCAGTACTTC. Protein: CASSVLQGITYEQYF.

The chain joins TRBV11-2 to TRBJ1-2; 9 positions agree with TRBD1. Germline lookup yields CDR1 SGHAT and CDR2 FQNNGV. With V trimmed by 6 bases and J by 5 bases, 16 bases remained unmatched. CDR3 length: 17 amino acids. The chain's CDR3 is CASSPNSQGARGYGYTF. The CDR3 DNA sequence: TGTGCCAGCAGTCCGAACTCACAGGGGGCGAGAGGTTATGGCTACACCTTC.

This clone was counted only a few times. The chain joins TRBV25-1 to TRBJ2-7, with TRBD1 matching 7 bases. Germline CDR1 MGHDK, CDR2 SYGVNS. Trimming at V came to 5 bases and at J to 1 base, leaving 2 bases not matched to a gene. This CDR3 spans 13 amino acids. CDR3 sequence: CASSRDSSYEQYF. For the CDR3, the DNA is TGTGCCAGCAGTCGGGACAGTTCCTACGAGCAGTACTTC.